The entry below describes one T cell receptor beta chain. Its matching antigen is unknown. This sample was taken from a study of T cell repertoires in cytomegalovirus infection. About the research overall: Public TCR beta signatures were indicative of both CMV infection and a matching HLA type.

TCRdb itself ran the reads through MiXCR, one entry per CDR3 protein. In the table there are approximately 310,000 distinct CDR3 sequences, around 25% of which are singletons. Specimen: cultured PBMCs, collected from culture after CMV antigen stimulation. This clonotype was obtained from a human donor in good health (CMV status not recorded). Some clones in this sample may be carry-over from other donors' samples.

CDR3 DNA sequence: TGTGCCAGTAGCCGGACAGGGGCCAGGGGACCCCTCCACTTT. Translated, it gives CASSRTGARGPLHF. The chain employs TRBV19 and TRBJ1-6; TRBD1 agrees at 9 bases. V lost 6 bases and J lost 12; bases outside the gene matches: 9. From germline, CDR1 is LNHDA and CDR2 SQIVND (reference sequence). The CDR3 totals 14 residues. Full variable domain (remainder filled in from reference TRBV19 and TRBJ1-6): DGGITQSPKYLFRKEGQNVTLSCEQNLNHDAMYWYRQDPGQGLRLIYYSQIVNDFQKGDIAEGYSVSREKKESFPLTVTSAQKNPTAFYLCASSRTGARGPLHFGNGTRLTVT.